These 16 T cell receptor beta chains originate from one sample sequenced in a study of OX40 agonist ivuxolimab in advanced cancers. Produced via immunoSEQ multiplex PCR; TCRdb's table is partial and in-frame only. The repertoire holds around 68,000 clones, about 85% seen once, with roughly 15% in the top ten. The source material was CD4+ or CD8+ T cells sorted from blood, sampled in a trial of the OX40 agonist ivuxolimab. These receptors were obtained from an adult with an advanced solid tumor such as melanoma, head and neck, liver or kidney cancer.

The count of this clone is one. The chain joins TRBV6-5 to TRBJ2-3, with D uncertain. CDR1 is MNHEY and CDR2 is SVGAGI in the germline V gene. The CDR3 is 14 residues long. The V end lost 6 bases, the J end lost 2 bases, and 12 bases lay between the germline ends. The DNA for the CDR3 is TGTGCCAGCAGCTCTCACCAAACCACAGATACGCAGTATTTT. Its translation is CASSSHQTTDTQYF.

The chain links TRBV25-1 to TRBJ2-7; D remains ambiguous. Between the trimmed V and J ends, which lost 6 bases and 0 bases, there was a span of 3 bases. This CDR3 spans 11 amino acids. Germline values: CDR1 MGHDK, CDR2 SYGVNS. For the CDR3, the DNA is TGTGCCAGCAGGAGCTCCTACGAGCAGTACTTC. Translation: CASRSSYEQYF.

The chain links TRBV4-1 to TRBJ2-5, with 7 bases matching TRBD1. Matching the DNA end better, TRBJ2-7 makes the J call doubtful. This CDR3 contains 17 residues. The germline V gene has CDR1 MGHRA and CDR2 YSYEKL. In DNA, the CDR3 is TGCGCCAGCAGCCAAGAATCTACAGGGGTGCTTCAGTACGAGCAGTACTTC. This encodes CASSQESTGVLQYEQYF.

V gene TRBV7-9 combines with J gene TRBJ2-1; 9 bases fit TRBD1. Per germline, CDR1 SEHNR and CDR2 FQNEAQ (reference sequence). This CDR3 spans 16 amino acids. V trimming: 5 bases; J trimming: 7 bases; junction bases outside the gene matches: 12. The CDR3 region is CASSLGGTGKKNEQFF. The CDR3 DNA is TGTGCCAGCAGCCTGGGAGGGACAGGGAAAAAGAATGAGCAGTTCTTC.

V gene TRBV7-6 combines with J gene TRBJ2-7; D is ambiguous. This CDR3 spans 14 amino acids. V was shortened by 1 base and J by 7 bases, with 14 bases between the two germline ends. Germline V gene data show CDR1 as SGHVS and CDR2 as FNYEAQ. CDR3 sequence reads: CASSLEAVPGEQYF. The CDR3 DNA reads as TGTGCCAGCAGCTTAGAGGCAGTCCCTGGGGAGCAGTACTTC.

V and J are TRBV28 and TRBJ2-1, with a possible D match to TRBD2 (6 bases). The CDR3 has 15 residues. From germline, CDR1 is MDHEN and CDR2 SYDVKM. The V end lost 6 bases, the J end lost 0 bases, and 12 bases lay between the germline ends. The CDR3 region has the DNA TGTGCCAGCAGGGACTACCGAAGCTCCTACAATGAGCAGTTCTTC. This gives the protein CASRDYRSSYNEQFF. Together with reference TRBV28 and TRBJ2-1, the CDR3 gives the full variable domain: DVKVTQSSRYLVKRTGEKVFLECVQDMDHENMFWYRQDPGLGLRLIYFSYDVKMKEKGDIPEGYSVSREKKERFSLILESASTNQTSMYLCASRDYRSSYNEQFFGPGTRLTVL.

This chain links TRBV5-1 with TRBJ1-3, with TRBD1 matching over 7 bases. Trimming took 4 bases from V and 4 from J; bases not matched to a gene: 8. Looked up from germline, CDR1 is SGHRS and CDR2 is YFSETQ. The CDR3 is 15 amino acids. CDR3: CASSATGDSGNTIYF. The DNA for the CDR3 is TGCGCCAGCAGCGCCACCGGGGACAGCGGAAACACCATATATTTT.

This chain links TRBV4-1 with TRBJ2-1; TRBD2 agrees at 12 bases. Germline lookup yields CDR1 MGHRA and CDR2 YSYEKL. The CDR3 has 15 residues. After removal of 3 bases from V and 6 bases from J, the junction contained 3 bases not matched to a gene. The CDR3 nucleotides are TGCGCCAGCAGCCACCTAGCGGGAGGGCTCAATGAGCAGTTCTTC. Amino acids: CASSHLAGGLNEQFF.

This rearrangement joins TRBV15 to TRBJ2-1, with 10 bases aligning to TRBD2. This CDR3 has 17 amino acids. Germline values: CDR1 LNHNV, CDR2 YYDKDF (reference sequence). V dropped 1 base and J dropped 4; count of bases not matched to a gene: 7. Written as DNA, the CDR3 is TGTGCCACCAGCAGAGTTAGCGGGAGGACCTTTTACAATGAGCAGTTCTTC. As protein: CATSRVSGRTFYNEQFF.

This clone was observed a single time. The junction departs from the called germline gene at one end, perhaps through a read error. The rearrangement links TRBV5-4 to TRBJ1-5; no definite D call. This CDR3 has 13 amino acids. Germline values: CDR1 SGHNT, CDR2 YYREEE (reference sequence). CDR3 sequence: CASSQDSNQPQHF. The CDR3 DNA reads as TGCGCCAGCAGCCAAGACAGCAATCAGCCCCAGCATTTT. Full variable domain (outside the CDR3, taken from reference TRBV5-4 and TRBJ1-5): ETGVTQSPTHLIKTRGQQVTLRCSSQSGHNTVSWYQQALGQGPQFIFQYYREEENGRGNFPPRFSGLQFPNYSSELNVNALELDDSALYLCASSQDSNQPQHFGDGTRLSIL.

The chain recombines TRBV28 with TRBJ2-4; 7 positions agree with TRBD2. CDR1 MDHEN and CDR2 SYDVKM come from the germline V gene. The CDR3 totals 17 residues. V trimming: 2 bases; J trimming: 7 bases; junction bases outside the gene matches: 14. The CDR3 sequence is CASSLLPAGEGGNIQYF. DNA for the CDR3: TGTGCCAGCAGTTTACTGCCGGCGGGAGAGGGTGGTAACATTCAGTACTTC.

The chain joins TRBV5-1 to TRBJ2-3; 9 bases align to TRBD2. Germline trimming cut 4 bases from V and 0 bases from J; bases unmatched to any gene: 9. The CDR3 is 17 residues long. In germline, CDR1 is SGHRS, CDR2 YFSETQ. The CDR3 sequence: CASSRLLLAGSTDTQYF. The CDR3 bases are TGCGCCAGCAGCCGACTGCTCCTAGCGGGAAGCACAGATACGCAGTATTTT.

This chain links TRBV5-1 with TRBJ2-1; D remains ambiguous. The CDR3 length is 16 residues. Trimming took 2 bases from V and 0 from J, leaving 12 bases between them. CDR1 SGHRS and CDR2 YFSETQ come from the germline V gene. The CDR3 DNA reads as TGCGCCAGCAGCTTATATGACCTTCTCTCCTACAATGAGCAGTTCTTC. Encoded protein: CASSLYDLLSYNEQFF.

Here the CDR3 DNA reads TGTGCCAGCAGCTTGTTTCCGGGACAAACCTACGAGCAGTACTTC. Its protein is CASSLFPGQTYEQYF. The rearrangement links TRBV5-4 to TRBJ2-5, with D tentatively TRBD1 (6 bases). TRBJ2-7 explains the end of the DNA better; the J call may be wrong. The CDR3 is 15 residues long. Germline assignment: CDR1 SGHNT and CDR2 YYREEE (reference sequence).

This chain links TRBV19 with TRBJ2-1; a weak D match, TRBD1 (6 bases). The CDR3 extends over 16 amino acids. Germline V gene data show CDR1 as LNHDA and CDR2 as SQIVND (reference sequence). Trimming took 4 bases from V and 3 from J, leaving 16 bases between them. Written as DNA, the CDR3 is TGTGCCAGTAGTACCCCCGGGACAAGAGGCTACAATGAGCAGTTCTTC. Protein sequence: CASSTPGTRGYNEQFF.

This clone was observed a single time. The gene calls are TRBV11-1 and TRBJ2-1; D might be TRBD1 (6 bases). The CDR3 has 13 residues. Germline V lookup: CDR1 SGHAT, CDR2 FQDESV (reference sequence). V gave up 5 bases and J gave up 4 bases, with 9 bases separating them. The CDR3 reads CASSTRGYNEQFF. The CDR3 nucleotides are TGTGCCAGCAGCACCAGGGGTTACAATGAGCAGTTCTTC. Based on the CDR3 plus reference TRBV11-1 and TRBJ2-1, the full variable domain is EAEVAQSPRYKITEKSQAVAFWCDPISGHATLYWYRQILGQGPELLVQFQDESVVDDSQLPKDRFSAERLKGVDSTLKIQPAELGDSAMYLCASSTRGYNEQFFGPGTRLTVL.